Listed below are T cell receptor beta chains from one sample, sequenced in a study of Ad26.COV2.S vaccination and SARS-CoV-2 variants. This table comes from immunoSEQ multiplex PCR, and its TCRdb copy is limited to in-frame clones, with some not included. The data show hundreds of thousands of clones, roughly 90% seen once. The sequenced sample was peripheral blood, obtained in a trial of Ad26.COV2.S vaccine versus placebo. The receptors stem from a person aged 18-60 years who received the Ad26.COV2.S COVID-19 vaccine or a placebo. CDR3s include the opening cysteine and the closing phenylalanine or tryptophan. A D gene is named only where the DNA matches it firmly. Not every row has a clone size; where given, it reads once, few, many or a size class.

v_gene: TRBV7-2; j_gene: TRBJ2-3; d_gene: TRBD1; abundance: NA; CDR3nt: TGTGCCAGCAGCCAGGGACAGCCGGGGACAGATACGCAGTATTTT; CDR3aa: CASSQGQPGTDTQYF
v_gene: TRBV10-1; j_gene: TRBJ2-3; d_gene: NA; abundance: NA; CDR3nt: TGCGCCAGCAGTGAGTATGATACGCAGTATTTT; CDR3aa: CASSEYDTQYF
v_gene: TRBV5-1; j_gene: TRBJ2-7; d_gene: TRBD1; abundance: NA; CDR3nt: TGCGCCAGCAGCAGGGACAGGGGAGGTGTTTACGAGCAGTACTTC; CDR3aa: CASSRDRGGVYEQYF
v_gene: TRBV10-3; j_gene: TRBJ2-3; d_gene: TRBD2; abundance: NA; CDR3nt: TGTGCCATATTAGCGGGAGCCGGCACAGATACGCAGTATTTT; CDR3aa: CAILAGAGTDTQYF
v_gene: TRBV6-5; j_gene: TRBJ1-2; d_gene: TRBD1; abundance: NA; CDR3nt: TGTGCCAGCAGATATCCGGGACAGGGGGCTCGGTACACCTTC; CDR3aa: CASRYPGQGARYTF
v_gene: TRBV5-5; j_gene: TRBJ2-7; d_gene: TRBD1; abundance: NA; CDR3nt: TGTGCCAGCAGCTTGGCCTTCCGGGACAGCTACGAGCAGTACTTC; CDR3aa: CASSLAFRDSYEQYF
v_gene: TRBV2; j_gene: TRBJ2-1; d_gene: TRBD2; abundance: NA; CDR3nt: TGTGCCAGCAGGTCAACTAGCGGGGTTTCCAATGAGCAGTTCTTC; CDR3aa: CASRSTSGVSNEQFF
v_gene: TRBV27; j_gene: TRBJ2-1; d_gene: TRBD1; abundance: NA; CDR3nt: TGTGCCAGCAGTTTAGAGGGGACAGTCTACAATGAGCAGTTCTTC; CDR3aa: CASSLEGTVYNEQFF
v_gene: TRBV11-2; j_gene: TRBJ1-3; d_gene: TRBD1; abundance: NA; CDR3nt: TGTGCCAGCAGCGCAGGGGACAGCTCTGGAAACACCATATATTTT; CDR3aa: CASSAGDSSGNTIYF
v_gene: TRBV6-5; j_gene: TRBJ1-5; d_gene: NA; abundance: NA; CDR3nt: TGTGCCAGCAGCCCCCGGGGACATCAGCCCCAGCATTTT; CDR3aa: CASSPRGHQPQHF
v_gene: TRBV14; j_gene: TRBJ2-3; d_gene: TRBD2; abundance: NA; CDR3nt: TGTGCCAGCAGCCAGGCCGGTGGTAGCGGGAGCCATACGCAGTATTTT; CDR3aa: CASSQAGGSGSHTQYF
v_gene: TRBV6-5; j_gene: TRBJ1-2; d_gene: NA; abundance: few; CDR3nt: TGTGCCAGCACCGAGGGGTATGGCTACACCTTC; CDR3aa: CASTEGYGYTF
v_gene: TRBV5-1; j_gene: TRBJ2-1; d_gene: TRBD2; abundance: NA; CDR3nt: TGCGCCAGCAGCCCATCCGTAGCGGGAGGAAGAAATGAGCAGTTCTTC; CDR3aa: CASSPSVAGGRNEQFF
v_gene: TRBV30; j_gene: TRBJ1-1; d_gene: NA; abundance: few; CDR3nt: TGTGCCTGGAGTGTACGCAGGGGCGCTGAAGCTTTCTTT; CDR3aa: CAWSVRRGAEAFF